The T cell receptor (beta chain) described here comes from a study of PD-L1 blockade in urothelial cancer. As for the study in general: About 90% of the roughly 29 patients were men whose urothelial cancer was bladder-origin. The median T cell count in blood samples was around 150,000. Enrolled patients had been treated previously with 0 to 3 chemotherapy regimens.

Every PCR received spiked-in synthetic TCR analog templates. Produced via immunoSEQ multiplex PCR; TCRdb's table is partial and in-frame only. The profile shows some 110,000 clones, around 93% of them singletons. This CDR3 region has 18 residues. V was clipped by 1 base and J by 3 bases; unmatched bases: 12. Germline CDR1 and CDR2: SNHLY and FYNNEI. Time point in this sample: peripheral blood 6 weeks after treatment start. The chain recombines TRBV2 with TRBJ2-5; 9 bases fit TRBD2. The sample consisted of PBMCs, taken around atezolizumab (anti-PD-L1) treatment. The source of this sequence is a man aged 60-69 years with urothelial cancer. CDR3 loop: CASSEEGAGGPRKETQYF. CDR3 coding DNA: TGTGCCAGCAGTGAAGAAGGGGCGGGGGGGCCAAGGAAAGAGACCCAGTACTTC.